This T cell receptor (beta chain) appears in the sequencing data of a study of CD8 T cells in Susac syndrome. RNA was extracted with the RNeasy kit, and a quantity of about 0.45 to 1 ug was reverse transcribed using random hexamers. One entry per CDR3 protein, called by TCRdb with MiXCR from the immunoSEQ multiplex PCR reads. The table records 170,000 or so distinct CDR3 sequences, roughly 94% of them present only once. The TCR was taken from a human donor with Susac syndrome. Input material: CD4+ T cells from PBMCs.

In DNA, the CDR3 is TGCAGCGCCGCGAACCCTCTGACTAGCGGGCGTGTGGAGCAGTTCTTC. This encodes CSAANPLTSGRVEQFF. The chain uses TRBV29-1 and TRBJ2-1, with 10 bases fitting TRBD2. The junction had 19 bases not matched to a gene; V was cut back by 7 bases and J by 10 bases. The CDR3 length is 16 residues. Per germline, CDR1 SQVTM and CDR2 ANQGSEA.